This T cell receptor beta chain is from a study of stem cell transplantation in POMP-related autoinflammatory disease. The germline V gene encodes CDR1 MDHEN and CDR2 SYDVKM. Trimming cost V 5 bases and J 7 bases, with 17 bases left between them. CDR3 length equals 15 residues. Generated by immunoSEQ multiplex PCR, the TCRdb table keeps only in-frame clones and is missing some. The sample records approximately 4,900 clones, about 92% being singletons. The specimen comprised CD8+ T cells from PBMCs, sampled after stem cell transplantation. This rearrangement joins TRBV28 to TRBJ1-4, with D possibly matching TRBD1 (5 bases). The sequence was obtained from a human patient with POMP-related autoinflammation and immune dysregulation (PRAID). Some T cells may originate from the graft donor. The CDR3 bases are TGTGCCAGCAGTCCCAGGCGGGACGTAGGTGAAAAACTGTTTTTT. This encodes CASSPRRDVGEKLFF.